The 12 T cell receptor beta chains listed next were all sequenced from one sample in a study of blood T cell repertoires in COVID-19. TCRdb's table, derived via immunoSEQ multiplex PCR, lists solely in-frame clones and lacks some. The sample shows about 150,000 clones, approximately 87% of them seen only once. The sample comprised peripheral blood. The receptors come from an elderly man with acute or convalescent COVID-19.

The V gene is TRBV24-1, the J gene TRBJ1-2; unclear D gene. From germline, CDR1 is KGHDR and CDR2 SFDVKD. The CDR3 runs to 14 residues. V lost 3 bases to trimming and J lost 2 bases, with 9 bases between them. The CDR3 here is CATSDPWQNYGYTF. CDR3 DNA: TGTGCCACCAGTGATCCCTGGCAGAACTATGGCTACACCTTC.

This chain links TRBV5-1 with TRBJ2-7; 8 nucleotides match TRBD2. Per the germline V gene, CDR1 is SGHRS and CDR2 is YFSETQ. The CDR3 extends over 15 amino acids. Germline trimming cut 0 bases from V and 4 bases from J; bases unmatched to any gene: 6. CDR3 nucleotides: TGCGCCAGCAGCTTGGAAATCGGCGGGGGGTACGAGCAGTACTTC. Residues: CASSLEIGGGYEQYF.

The J gene is TRBJ2-7, the V gene TRBV7-9, with 10 bases matching TRBD1. This CDR3 spans 15 amino acids. Germline loops: CDR1 SEHNR, CDR2 FQNEAQ (reference sequence). V was pared by 4 bases and J by 1 base, with 4 bases of the junction left unmatched. The CDR3 is CASSSWTGGSYEQYF. CDR3 in DNA: TGTGCCAGCAGCTCTTGGACAGGGGGATCCTACGAGCAGTACTTC.

V is TRBV6-6 and J is TRBJ1-1; D is perhaps TRBD1 (5 bases). The germline gives CDR1 MNHNY, CDR2 SVGAGI (reference sequence). V was shortened by 3 bases and J by 1 base, with 12 bases between the two germline ends. CDR3 length equals 15 residues. The CDR3 sequence is CASSYLQGQNTEAFF. DNA for the CDR3: TGTGCCAGCAGTTATCTTCAGGGCCAGAACACTGAAGCTTTCTTT.

In this sample, this clone turned up once. The chain employs TRBV5-1 and TRBJ1-2; 7 nucleotides agree with TRBD1. Germline CDR1 is SGHRS and CDR2 is YFSETQ. The CDR3 extends over 14 amino acids. Trimming removed 5 bases from V and 4 bases from J; junction bases left unmatched: 8. CDR3 loop: CASSRTGGGYGYTF. The CDR3 bases are TGCGCCAGCAGTAGGACAGGAGGTGGCTATGGCTACACCTTC.

Only one count was recorded for this clone. The chain has TRBV7-2 and TRBJ2-1, with D possibly TRBD1 on 5 matching bases. CDR3 size: 15 residues. The V gene's germline CDR1 is SGHTA and CDR2 FQGNSA. V lost 3 bases to trimming and J lost 2 bases, with 11 bases between them. The CDR3, as DNA: TGTGCCAGCAGCTTTATGTCAGGGCCCTACAATGAGCAGTTCTTC. This sequence encodes CASSFMSGPYNEQFF. The whole variable domain, filled in from reference TRBV7-2 and TRBJ2-1, reads GAGVSQSPSNKVTEKGKDVELRCDPISGHTALYWYRQSLGQGLEFLIYFQGNSAPDKSGLPSDRFSAERTGGSVSTLTIQRTQQEDSAVYLCASSFMSGPYNEQFFGPGTRLTVL.

This chain connects TRBV2 to TRBJ1-2; TRBD1 agrees at 7 bases. V shed 6 bases and J 2 bases; nucleotides not matched to a gene: 6. This CDR3 has 14 residues. Per germline, CDR1 SNHLY and CDR2 FYNNEI. CDR3 nucleotides: TGTGCCAGCAGGGGGGACAGTTCCAACTATGGCTACACCTTC. Its translation: CASRGDSSNYGYTF.

V gene TRBV28 combines with J gene TRBJ1-6; D uncertain. CDR1 MDHEN and CDR2 SYDVKM come from the germline V gene. Deletions cut 2 bases from V and 9 bases from J, with 11 bases between. There are 14 residues in the CDR3. The CDR3 sequence is CASSLQFRGSPLHF. CDR3 nucleotides: TGTGCCAGCAGTTTACAATTTCGGGGTTCACCCCTCCACTTT.

The V and J genes are TRBV27 and TRBJ2-7; 7 nucleotides align to TRBD1. Germline V gene sequence: CDR1 MNHEY, CDR2 SMNVEV (reference sequence). The ends lost 5 bases at V and 6 bases at J; junction bases unmatched: 7. The CDR3 is made up of 13 amino acids. The CDR3 reads CASSKTGRSEQYF. The CDR3 bases are TGTGCCAGCAGTAAGACAGGGCGAAGCGAGCAGTACTTC.

The rearrangement joins TRBV28 to TRBJ1-6; TRBD1 agrees at 7 bases. The CDR3 covers 15 residues. V trimming: 3 bases; J trimming: 7 bases; junction bases outside the gene matches: 6. Germline assignment: CDR1 MDHEN and CDR2 SYDVKM. The CDR3 is CASSFGQAWNSPLHF. The CDR3 nucleotides are TGTGCCAGCAGTTTTGGACAGGCCTGGAATTCACCCCTCCACTTT.

The chain recombines TRBV14 with TRBJ2-6; 7 bases are a match to TRBD1. In germline, CDR1 is SGHDN, CDR2 FVKESK. This CDR3 region has 16 residues. Trimming cost V 2 bases and J 4 bases; bases outside gene matches: 5. CDR3 DNA: TGTGCCAGCAGCCAAAGGGACAGTCTAGGGGCCAACGTCCTGACTTTC. This sequence encodes CASSQRDSLGANVLTF.

This clone was seen more than once but under ten times. The CDR3, as DNA: TGTGCCAGCAGCTTGGGGGGACGGTATAATTCACCCCTCCACTTT. Its protein is CASSLGGRYNSPLHF. The V gene is TRBV7-8, the J gene TRBJ1-6, with D perhaps TRBD1 (5 bases). The CDR3 consists of 15 residues. The V end was cut by 3 bases, the J end by 4 bases, with 10 bases between. The germline V gene has CDR1 SGHVS and CDR2 FQNEAQ.